These T cell receptor beta chains were read from a single sample in a study of blood T cell repertoires in COVID-19. The protocol was immunoSEQ multiplex PCR, while the TCRdb copy is restricted to in-frame clones and leaves out a portion. Of approximately 180,000 clones in the sample, approximately 82% are singletons; the top ten hold more than 4.5%. The sequencing sample was made of PBMCs or T cells enriched from blood (not recorded which). These receptors came from a woman aged 55-70 years with acute COVID-19. Both conserved end residues are part of each CDR3. The order of the fields is CDR3 DNA, CDR3 protein, D gene, V gene, J gene, clone size. A D gene is named only where the DNA matches it firmly. Clone size is given for some rows only: seen once, a few or many times, or a class if the clone is expanded.

TGCGCCAGCAGTTCCAGCGGGGGGTTGGCTGATACGCAGTATTTT,CASSSSGGLADTQYF,TRBD2,TRBV10-1,TRBJ2-3,NA
TGTGCCAGTAGTTCCCAAGCGTCGACAGATACGCAGTATTTT,CASSSQASTDTQYF,NA,TRBV19,TRBJ2-3,few
TGTGCCAGCAGCCCCCTACAGGGAAACTACGAGCAGTACTTC,CASSPLQGNYEQYF,NA,TRBV7-7,TRBJ2-7,NA
TGTGCCAGCAGCGCTCACCGGGCCCCAGGGGGGAGCAATCAGCCCCAGCATTTT,CASSAHRAPGGSNQPQHF,TRBD1,TRBV9,TRBJ1-5,NA
TGTGCCAGCAGCTTAGAGGTGGGGCAGGGGGTCTACAATGAGCAGTTCTTC,CASSLEVGQGVYNEQFF,TRBD1,TRBV7-9,TRBJ2-1,NA
TGTGCCAGCAGCTTGGCCGGCGGGGGGGCGATAAGGGAGCTGTTTTTT,CASSLAGGGAIRELFF,TRBD2,TRBV5-4,TRBJ2-2,NA
TGTGCCAGTGGGGACAGGGATCAGCCCCAGCATTTT,CASGDRDQPQHF,TRBD1,TRBV19,TRBJ1-5,NA
TGTGCCATCAGTGAGTCACGACAGGGCATCCACGAGCAGTACTTC,CAISESRQGIHEQYF,TRBD1,TRBV10-3,TRBJ2-7,few
TGTGCCAGTAGTTTCAGGGTTGAGCAGTTCTTC,CASSFRVEQFF,NA,TRBV19,TRBJ2-1,NA
TGTGCCAGCATACCGGACACCAGAAACACCATATATTTT,CASIPDTRNTIYF,NA,TRBV6-5,TRBJ1-3,NA
TGTGCCTGGAGGGACAGGGGGTTCGACACCATATATTTT,CAWRDRGFDTIYF,TRBD1,TRBV30,TRBJ1-3,few
TGTGCCAGCAGCTTAGGACCCAGACAGGGAGGAGCTTTCTTT,CASSLGPRQGGAFF,TRBD1,TRBV7-8,TRBJ1-1,NA
TGTGCCAGCAGGGCCGTGTCAGGAAGGTCTGAAGCTTTCTTT,CASRAVSGRSEAFF,NA,TRBV6-5,TRBJ1-1,NA
TGTGCCAGCAGGCCTAACAGGGTGGTGTACACTGAAGCTTTCTTT,CASRPNRVVYTEAFF,NA,TRBV7-9,TRBJ1-1,NA
TGCGCCAGCAGCCATGGGGCTCCCCAGGGGCAAGGACAGCCCCAGCATTTT,CASSHGAPQGQGQPQHF,NA,TRBV4-1,TRBJ1-5,NA
TGTGCCAGCAGTTACTTCGGGTCGGGAGTTAATCAGCCCCAGCATTTT,CASSYFGSGVNQPQHF,NA,TRBV6-5,TRBJ1-5,NA
TGTGCCAGCAGCCGCCTTACGGGGTTCGAGCAGTACTTC,CASSRLTGFEQYF,NA,TRBV7-2,TRBJ2-7,once
TGTGCCAGTAGTGCCAACCACTGGGGCAGCCCCTACGAGCAGTACTTC,CASSANHWGSPYEQYF,NA,TRBV19,TRBJ2-7,NA
TGTACCAGTAGTATACAAGGGGGAGAAGAGACCCAGTACTTC,CTSSIQGGEETQYF,NA,TRBV19,TRBJ2-5,NA
TGTGCCACCACCCAAAGGGGCGTTCTAGCCAAAAACATTCAGTACTTC,CATTQRGVLAKNIQYF,NA,TRBV24-1,TRBJ2-4,once
TGCGCCAGCAGCTTGGCCGGGGGGGCTGCTGGAAACACCATATATTTT,CASSLAGGAAGNTIYF,NA,TRBV5-1,TRBJ1-3,NA
TGCGCCAGCAGTGAGTCTATAGGGGGTGAGCAGTTCTTC,CASSESIGGEQFF,NA,TRBV10-1,TRBJ2-1,NA
TGTGCCAGCAGTCTGGGGCCCTACAATGAGCAGTTCTTC,CASSLGPYNEQFF,NA,TRBV6-2/TRBV6-3,TRBJ2-1,NA
TGTGCCAGCAGCTTGGAAACTGGGACTCCAAAATTTTCCGGGGAGCTGTTTTTT,CASSLETGTPKFSGELFF,NA,TRBV5-6,TRBJ2-2,NA
TGTGCCACCACCAGGGGCAATCAGCCCCAGCATTTT,CATTRGNQPQHF,NA,TRBV24-1,TRBJ1-5,NA
TGTGCCACTATAGACGGGACACTTGCTGACTATGGCTACACCTTC,CATIDGTLADYGYTF,NA,TRBV5-6,TRBJ1-2,NA
TGTGCCATCAGTGAGCCGCCCCAGAGGACAGGGACCGCCTTC,CAISEPPQRTGTAF,TRBD1,TRBV10-3,TRBJ1-2,NA
TGCGCCAGCAGCTTGGGTGCGGGGGCGGTCTATGGCTACACCTTC,CASSLGAGAVYGYTF,NA,TRBV5-1,TRBJ1-2,NA
TGTGCCAGCAGCCAAGATCCTATGGCAGGGGATGGCTACACCTTC,CASSQDPMAGDGYTF,NA,TRBV4-2,TRBJ1-2,NA
TGTGCCAGCAGTTCACTATTGAGACAGGGGGTCAAGTATGGCTACACCTTC,CASSSLLRQGVKYGYTF,TRBD1,TRBV27,TRBJ1-2,NA
TGTGCCAGCAGCCGGGACAGGGATGAGACCCAGTACTTC,CASSRDRDETQYF,TRBD1,TRBV11-2,TRBJ2-5,NA
TGTGCCAGCACGAACCGGGGTCTAGACTACGAGCAGTACTTC,CASTNRGLDYEQYF,NA,TRBV18,TRBJ2-7,few
TGTGCCAGCAGCCCACGGGAGGGCGGCTACACCTTC,CASSPREGGYTF,NA,TRBV7-9,TRBJ1-2,few
TGTGCCAGCAGAACGGACAGGGAAGGGGCCAACGTCCTGACTTTC,CASRTDREGANVLTF,TRBD1,TRBV27,TRBJ2-6,few
TGTGCCAGCAGCTTCCCGGACACCCGGAGTGGCTACACCTTC,CASSFPDTRSGYTF,NA,TRBV7-2,TRBJ1-2,few
TGCGCCAGCAGCCAAGATGAAAGGGGAAACATTCAGTACTTC,CASSQDERGNIQYF,NA,TRBV4-1,TRBJ2-4,NA
TGTGCCAGCTCACCGAAAGGACGGGGCAATGAGCAGTTCTTC,CASSPKGRGNEQFF,NA,TRBV18,TRBJ2-1,NA
TGTGCCAGCAGCCAGAGTGGACAGGGGGCCCCCCTTAGTGAAAAACTGTTTTTT,CASSQSGQGAPLSEKLFF,TRBD1,TRBV3-1/TRBV3-2,TRBJ1-4,NA
TGTGCCAGCACCCTGGGGAGCGGGAGGGGGGCTTTCAGCTCCTACAATGAGCAGTTCTTC,CASTLGSGRGAFSSYNEQFF,TRBD2,TRBV7-9,TRBJ2-1,NA
TGTGCCAGCTGGCCTCCAGGGAAGGGCAATCAGCCCCAGCATTTT,CASWPPGKGNQPQHF,NA,TRBV6-5,TRBJ1-5,once
TGTGCCAGCATCCGGACAGGGTATGGCTACACCTTC,CASIRTGYGYTF,TRBD1,TRBV28,TRBJ1-2,NA
TGTGCCAGTAGTATTGACAGGGAAGCTTTCTTT,CASSIDREAFF,NA,TRBV19,TRBJ1-1,NA
TGTGCCAGCAGCTTGGGACTAGCGGTAGCCAAAAACATTCAGTACTTC,CASSLGLAVAKNIQYF,TRBD2,TRBV7-2,TRBJ2-4,few
TGTGCCATCAGCCGAGCTAGCGGGGCCTCTGTCGAGCAGTACTTC,CAISRASGASVEQYF,TRBD2,TRBV10-3,TRBJ2-7,NA
TGTGCCAGCAGCTTACCCCTCGGACAGCACACTGAAGCTTTCTTT,CASSLPLGQHTEAFF,NA,TRBV11-2,TRBJ1-1,NA
TGTGCCAGCAGCTTCGGGCGGGAAACAGATACGCAGTATTTT,CASSFGRETDTQYF,NA,TRBV7-8,TRBJ2-3,NA
TGTGCCAGTAGTATCCCCAGGGCAGAGACCATATATTTT,CASSIPRAETIYF,NA,TRBV19,TRBJ1-3,once